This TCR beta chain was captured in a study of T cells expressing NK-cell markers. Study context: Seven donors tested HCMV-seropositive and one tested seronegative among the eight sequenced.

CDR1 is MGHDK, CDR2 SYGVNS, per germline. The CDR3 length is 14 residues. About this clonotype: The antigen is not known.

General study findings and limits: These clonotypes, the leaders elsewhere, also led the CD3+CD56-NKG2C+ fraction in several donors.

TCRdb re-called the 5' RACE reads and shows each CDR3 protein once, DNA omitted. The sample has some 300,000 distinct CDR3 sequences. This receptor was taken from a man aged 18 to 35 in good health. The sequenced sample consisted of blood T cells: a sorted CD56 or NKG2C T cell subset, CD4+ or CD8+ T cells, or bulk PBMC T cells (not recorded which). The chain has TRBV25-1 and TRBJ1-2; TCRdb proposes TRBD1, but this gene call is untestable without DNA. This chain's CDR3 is CASSEEGAGYGYTF.